The 9 T cell receptor beta chains listed next were all sequenced from one sample in a study of T cell responses to AZD1222 COVID-19 vaccine. Assay: immunoSEQ multiplex PCR; the TCRdb copy retains only in-frame clones and omits some. The data show 120,000 to 150,000 clones, around 88% seen once. The material sequenced was peripheral blood, taken on day 0 of AZD1222 vaccination. These receptors came from an adult in good health.

The CDR3 nucleotides read TGTGCCAGCAGCGAGAGACGGCCTAATGAAAAACTGTTTTTT. Residues: CASSERRPNEKLFF. This chain links TRBV6-4 with TRBJ1-4; D ambiguous. This CDR3 spans 14 amino acids. V gave up 6 bases and J gave up 3 bases, with 11 bases separating them. Germline V CDR1 and CDR2: MRHNA, SNTAGT.

This chain connects TRBV5-6 to TRBJ2-3; D uncertain. The germline V gene encodes CDR1 SGHDT and CDR2 YYEEEE. V shed 0 bases and J shed 0 bases, with 11 bases lying between them. The CDR3 extends over 16 amino acids. The CDR3 DNA reads as TGTGCCAGCAGCTTGGTGTTGCGTTTGAGCACAGATACGCAGTATTTT. Translation gives CASSLVLRLSTDTQYF.

This sequence joins TRBV7-2 and TRBJ1-2, with a possible D match to TRBD1 (5 bases). Trimming removed 0 bases at V and 8 bases at J, with 10 bases between. The CDR3 has 13 residues. Germline V gene data show CDR1 as SGHTA and CDR2 as FQGNSA. CDR3 region: CASSLASGRGYTF. Here the CDR3 DNA reads TGTGCCAGCAGCTTAGCGTCAGGGCGAGGCTACACCTTC. The full variable domain, with the rest looked up from reference TRBV7-2 and TRBJ1-2, is GAGVSQSPSNKVTEKGKDVELRCDPISGHTALYWYRQSLGQGLEFLIYFQGNSAPDKSGLPSDRFSAERTGGSVSTLTIQRTQQEDSAVYLCASSLASGRGYTFGSGTRLTVV.

This clone was recorded once. The V call is TRBV3-1 (or the pseudogene TRBV3-2), the J call TRBJ2-1; the match to TRBD2 covers 9 bases. Germline CDR1 LGHDT, CDR2 YNNKEL (reference sequence). The CDR3 has 16 amino acids. Germline trimming cut 0 bases from V and 8 bases from J; bases unmatched to any gene: 8. CDR3 DNA: TGTGCCAGCAGCCAAGACATGGGACTAGCCTCTGATGAGCAGTTCTTC. Translating gives CASSQDMGLASDEQFF.

This rearrangement joins TRBV11-3 to TRBJ2-7; 9 nucleotides line up with TRBD1. CDR1 is SGHNT and CDR2 is YENEEA in the germline V gene. The CDR3 runs to 14 residues. With 5 bases clipped from V and 4 bases from J, the junction kept 6 bases outside the gene matches. The CDR3 DNA reads as TGTGCCAGCAGCCCGGACAGGGGCCGATACGAGCAGTACTTC. Translation: CASSPDRGRYEQYF.

The chain employs TRBV28 and TRBJ1-5; D unresolved. The CDR3 contains 14 residues. Trimming took off 10 bases at V and 0 bases at J, with 13 bases between the two ends. In germline, CDR1 is MDHEN, CDR2 SYDVKM. The CDR3 DNA reads as TGTGCCACCAAGGGTACTTATAGCAATCAGCCCCAGCATTTT. Protein: CATKGTYSNQPQHF.

The chain uses TRBV27 and TRBJ2-2; D is unresolved. The CDR3 has 14 amino acids. The germline gives CDR1 MNHEY, CDR2 SMNVEV (reference sequence). V gave up 5 bases and J gave up 8 bases, with 15 bases separating them. CDR3 region: CASSHTQVGGELFF. The DNA for the CDR3 is TGTGCCAGCAGTCACACCCAAGTAGGAGGGGAGCTGTTTTTT.

This CDR3 reads CASSLASDRPLHF. DNA for the CDR3: TGTGCCAGCAGCTTGGCGTCAGACCGACCCCTCCACTTT. The chain is built from TRBV5-4 and TRBJ1-6; D unclear. Trimming removed 0 bases at V and 12 bases at J, with 10 bases between. Germline V gives CDR1 SGHNT, CDR2 YYREEE (reference sequence). This CDR3 is built from 13 residues.

The chain joins TRBV7-3 to TRBJ2-1, with 8 bases identical to TRBD2. The trim removed 4 bases at V and 14 bases at J, leaving 10 bases unmatched. The CDR3 consists of 13 residues. The germline V gene has CDR1 SGHTA and CDR2 FQGTGA. The CDR3 region has the DNA TGTGCCAGCAGCTCCAACCAGGCGGGAGGCAAGTTCTTC. Encoded protein: CASSSNQAGGKFF. Complete variable domain (other parts from reference TRBV7-3 and TRBJ2-1): GAGVSQTPSNKVTEKGKYVELRCDPISGHTALYWYRQSLGQGPEFLIYFQGTGAADDSGLPNDRFFAVRPEGSVSTLKIQRTERGDSAVYLCASSSNQAGGKFFGPGTRLTVL.